These T cell receptor beta chains were read from a single sample in a study of T-cell memory formation after mild COVID-19. TCRdb recomputed calls from the 5' RACE reads with MiXCR, one row per CDR3 protein. Found here are 380,000 or so distinct CDR3 sequences, approximately 15% of them singletons; the top ten hold approximately 20%. The sequenced sample consisted of PBMCs or a T cell subset sorted from them (not recorded which). These receptors all come from a man younger than 30 who had mild COVID-19 (a few samples of this study predate the infection). Cell type and time point are not known. The CDR3 runs from the conserved cysteine through the conserved F or W. A D gene is named only where the DNA matches it firmly. The listing skips clone size in some rows; elsewhere it reads once, few, many or a size class.

CASSSPTVGQETQYF | TGTGCCAGCAGCTCCCCTACGGTAGGCCAAGAGACCCAGTACTTC | TRBJ2-5 | TRBV5-5 | NA | NA
CASRLEGRTQYF | TGTGCCAGTCGCCTCGAGGGGAGGACCCAGTACTTC | TRBJ2-5 | TRBV28 | NA | NA
CASSFWGAADTQYF | TGTGCCAGCAGCTTCTGGGGGGCAGCAGATACGCAGTATTTT | TRBJ2-3 | TRBV5-4 | few | NA
CSARDGQSYEQYF | TGCAGTGCTAGAGATGGACAGTCCTACGAGCAGTACTTC | TRBJ2-7 | TRBV20-1 | once | NA
CASSVEWAHNEQFF | TGTGCCAGCAGCGTTGAATGGGCCCACAATGAGCAGTTCTTC | TRBJ2-1 | TRBV9 | NA | NA
CASSPVGSAEVGNTIYF | TGTGCCAGCTCACCAGTGGGGAGTGCTGAGGTTGGAAACACCATATATTTT | TRBJ1-3 | TRBV18 | few | NA
CASSRGSSPLHF | TGTGCCAGCAGCCGAGGTAGCTCACCCCTCCACTTT | TRBJ1-6 | TRBV7-2 | NA | NA
CASSLNANYGYTF | TGTGCCAGCAGCTTAAATGCTAACTATGGCTACACCTTC | TRBJ1-2 | TRBV7-2 | NA | NA
CASSSGRDTNSNTEAFF | TGTGCCAGCAGTTCCGGACGGGACACCAATTCGAACACTGAAGCTTTCTTT | TRBJ1-1 | TRBV7-9 | few | NA
CASTRRAGLSYEQYF | TGTGCCAGCACCCGGAGGGCAGGCCTCTCTTACGAGCAGTACTTC | TRBJ2-7 | TRBV12-3/TRBV12-4 | NA | NA
CASSSQGHEQFF | TGTGCCAGCAGCTCCCAGGGACATGAGCAGTTCTTC | TRBJ2-1 | TRBV11-2 | few | NA
CSARGPGQGGGTQYF | TGCAGTGCTAGAGGCCCGGGACAGGGTGGGGGTACGCAGTATTTT | TRBJ2-3 | TRBV20-1 | NA | TRBD1
CAIRASGGSYEQYF | TGTGCCATCAGAGCTAGCGGGGGTTCCTACGAGCAGTACTTC | TRBJ2-7 | TRBV10-3 | NA | TRBD2
CASRQGLRGYTF | TGTGCCAGCAGGCAGGGGCTTCGGGGCTACACCTTC | TRBJ1-2 | TRBV27 | NA | NA
CASTMPDRNTGELFF | TGTGCCAGCACCATGCCCGACAGGAACACCGGGGAGCTGTTTTTT | TRBJ2-2 | TRBV28 | NA | NA
CASSVGRFGNTIYF | TGTGCCAGCAGCGTAGGAAGGTTCGGAAACACCATATATTTT | TRBJ1-3 | TRBV9 | NA | NA
CASSLLSGQGGYTF | TGTGCCAGCAGCTTACTGTCGGGGCAGGGTGGCTACACCTTC | TRBJ1-2 | TRBV7-2 | many | NA
CATHTSGRRTDTQYF | TGTGCCACCCATACTAGCGGGAGGCGCACAGATACGCAGTATTTT | TRBJ2-3 | TRBV10-3 | few | TRBD2
CASILSRAANEQFF | TGTGCCAGCATCCTTAGCAGGGCCGCCAATGAGCAGTTCTTC | TRBJ2-1 | TRBV7-9 | few | NA
CASSLGPSNSPLHF | TGTGCCAGCAGTCTCGGGCCTTCTAATTCACCCCTCCACTTT | TRBJ1-6 | TRBV12-3/TRBV12-4 | few | NA
CASSGLRPDTQYF | TGTGCCAGCAGTGGACTCCGCCCGGATACGCAGTATTTT | TRBJ2-3 | TRBV6-2/TRBV6-3 | NA | NA
CASSVDRDGIQYF | TGCGCCAGCAGCGTGGACAGGGACGGGATTCAGTACTTC | TRBJ2-4 | TRBV5-1 | NA | TRBD1
CATSDSNRDGIQPQHF | TGTGCCACCAGTGATTCAAACCGGGACGGTATTCAGCCCCAGCATTTT | TRBJ1-5 | TRBV24-1 | NA | NA
CASSRSSGGETDTQYF | TGTGCCAGCAGTAGAAGTAGCGGGGGGGAGACAGATACGCAGTATTTT | TRBJ2-3 | TRBV6-5 | few | TRBD2
CASSLEAGSPLHF | TGTGCCAGCAGTCTAGAAGCGGGTTCACCCCTCCACTTT | TRBJ1-6 | TRBV12-3/TRBV12-4 | many | NA
CAISDEPVFSGANVLTF | TGTGCCATCAGTGACGAACCCGTATTCTCTGGGGCCAACGTCCTGACTTTC | TRBJ2-6 | TRBV10-3 | few | NA
CASSHENTEAFF | TGTGCCAGCAGCCACGAGAACACTGAAGCTTTCTTT | TRBJ1-1 | TRBV4-2 | NA | NA
CASSPPDDYGYTF | TGTGCCAGCAGCCCCCCAGATGACTATGGCTACACCTTC | TRBJ1-2 | TRBV7-2 | NA | NA
CAWSVWSGGKTDTQYF | TGTGCCTGGAGTGTCTGGTCGGGGGGAAAGACAGATACGCAGTATTTT | TRBJ2-3 | TRBV30 | few | TRBD2
CASSQVGTGGGNQPQHF | TGCGCCAGCAGCCAAGTGGGGACAGGGGGAGGCAATCAGCCCCAGCATTTT | TRBJ1-5 | TRBV4-1 | once | TRBD1
CASSTSPTSVRADTQYF | TGTGCCAGCAGCACCTCGCCGACTAGCGTTAGGGCAGATACGCAGTATTTT | TRBJ2-3 | TRBV28 | many | TRBD2
CASSQSVSNQPQHF | TGTGCCAGCAGTCAAAGCGTCAGCAATCAGCCCCAGCATTTT | TRBJ1-5 | TRBV6-2/TRBV6-3 | many | NA
CASSTPTENTEAFF | TGTGCCAGTAGTACCCCTACAGAGAACACTGAAGCTTTCTTT | TRBJ1-1 | TRBV19 | NA | NA
CASSVSARETQYF | TGTGCCAGCAGCGTTAGCGCGCGAGAGACCCAGTACTTC | TRBJ2-5 | TRBV7-3 | NA | NA
CSARPTSGGFYNEQFF | TGCAGTGCTAGACCCACTAGCGGGGGGTTTTACAATGAGCAGTTCTTC | TRBJ2-1 | TRBV20-1 | few | TRBD2
CASSKGTDGNTIYF | TGCGCCAGCAGCAAGGGGACAGACGGAAACACCATATATTTT | TRBJ1-3 | TRBV5-1 | NA | TRBD1
CSVVATARYEQYF | TGCAGCGTTGTTGCAACAGCCCGATACGAGCAGTACTTC | TRBJ2-7 | TRBV29-1 | NA | NA
CASSQNYNSPLHF | TGTGCCAGCAGCCAAAACTATAATTCACCCCTCCACTTT | TRBJ1-6 | TRBV6-5 | NA | NA
CASSSGGASDTQYF | TGTGCCAGCAGTAGCGGGGGGGCGTCAGATACGCAGTATTTT | TRBJ2-3 | TRBV7-9 | NA | TRBD2
CASSPDVYQETQYF | TGTGCCAGCAGTCCGGACGTGTACCAAGAGACCCAGTACTTC | TRBJ2-5 | TRBV5-4 | many | NA
CASSYGRSTDTQYF | TGTGCCTCCTCATATGGACGAAGCACAGATACGCAGTATTTT | TRBJ2-3 | TRBV24-1 | many | NA
CATSDGAKDRVYEQYF | TGCGCCACATCCGATGGGGCGAAGGACAGGGTTTACGAGCAGTACTTC | TRBJ2-7 | TRBV4-1 | few | TRBD1
CASSPERGTEAFF | TGTGCCAGCAGCCCGGAAAGGGGCACTGAAGCTTTCTTT | TRBJ1-1 | TRBV7-6 | few | NA
CASSIALGSYEQYF | TGCGCCAGCAGCATTGCACTCGGGTCCTACGAGCAGTACTTC | TRBJ2-7 | TRBV5-1 | many | NA
CASTPITPGYNEQFF | TGCGCCAGCACGCCTATTACCCCCGGTTACAATGAGCAGTTCTTC | TRBJ2-1 | TRBV5-1 | many | NA
CASSLLQGIGDGYTF | TGTGCCAGCAGCTTACTACAGGGGATCGGGGATGGCTACACCTTC | TRBJ1-2 | TRBV7-2 | NA | TRBD1
CASSRRTGLIQYF | TGTGCCAGCAGCCGGCGGACAGGATTGATTCAGTACTTC | TRBJ2-4 | TRBV3-1 | NA | TRBD1
CASSLRSGQETQYF | TGTGCTAGCAGCTTAAGGTCGGGGCAAGAGACCCAGTACTTC | TRBJ2-5 | TRBV7-7 | few | NA
CASRGPPGPGAFF | TGTGCCAGCAGGGGACCGCCGGGGCCCGGAGCTTTCTTT | TRBJ1-1 | TRBV12-3/TRBV12-4 | NA | NA
CASSVGTGLIPRTEAFF | TGTGCCAGCAGCGTAGGGACAGGTTTGATCCCCCGGACCGAGGCTTTCTTT | TRBJ1-1 | TRBV9 | NA | TRBD1
CASSQDPGTMNTEAFF | TGTGCCAGCAGCCAAGACCCAGGGACCATGAACACTGAAGCTTTCTTT | TRBJ1-1 | TRBV14 | NA | NA
CASSRGGAPTQYF | TGTGCCAGCAGTCGCGGCGGGGCGCCGACGCAGTATTTT | TRBJ2-3 | TRBV12-3/TRBV12-4 | few | NA